These T cell receptor beta chains were read from a single sample in a study of neurological immune-mediated disorders. TCRdb analysed the 5' RACE reads with MiXCR anew, one entry per CDR3 protein. Here the sample spans over 11,000 distinct CDR3 sequences, more than 9% being singletons. What was sequenced was PBMCs. These receptors were collected from a woman between 40 and 55 years old in good health. CDR3s include the opening cysteine and the closing phenylalanine or tryptophan. D genes are given only for firm matches. A clone size is listed for some rows: how often the clone was seen (once, few, many), or a class if it is expanded.

>TRBV29-1|many|-|TRBJ2-2
CSVALSFAGELFF
TGCAGCGTTGCCTTGTCGTTCGCCGGGGAGCTGTTTTTT
>TRBV7-8|many|-|TRBJ2-3
CASRDRAILDTQYF
TGTGCCAGCAGGGACCGGGCAATCCTAGATACGCAGTATTTT
>TRBV5-1|many|TRBD2|TRBJ2-1
CASSLGGGGAISYNEQFF
TGCGCCAGCAGCTTGGGAGGCGGGGGGGCCATTTCCTACAATGAGCAGTTCTTC
>TRBV12-3/TRBV12-4|once|-|TRBJ1-5
CASSAGTLDQPQHF
TGTGCCAGCAGTGCCGGGACACTCGATCAGCCCCAGCATTTT
>TRBV3-1|many|TRBD1|TRBJ1-1
CASSPDRVGNTEAFF
TGTGCCAGCAGCCCCGACAGGGTGGGGAACACTGAAGCTTTCTTT
>TRBV20-1|medium-sized|-|TRBJ2-3
CSARVRDSRTDTQYF
TGCAGTGCTAGGGTCCGGGACTCACGGACAGATACGCAGTATTTT
>TRBV7-2|many|-|TRBJ2-5
CASSLLAGETQYF
TGTGCCAGCAGCTTACTGGCCGGGGAGACCCAGTACTTC
>TRBV28|many|TRBD2|TRBJ2-1
CASRLAGAYNEQFF
TGTGCCAGCAGGCTAGCGGGGGCCTACAATGAGCAGTTCTTC
>TRBV7-6|many|TRBD1|TRBJ2-1
CAWGQGGGEQFF
TGTGCCTGGGGACAGGGGGGTGGTGAGCAGTTCTTC
>TRBV5-6|many|TRBD1|TRBJ1-1
CASSSNLGGSNTEAFF
TGTGCCAGCAGCTCGAATTTAGGGGGCTCGAACACTGAAGCTTTCTTT
>TRBV15|few|TRBD1|TRBJ2-1
CATSIGTGSYNEQFF
TGTGCCACCAGCATAGGGACAGGGAGCTACAATGAGCAGTTCTTC
>TRBV5-5|many|-|TRBJ1-4
CASSLAQGEKLFF
TGTGCCAGCAGCTTGGCCCAGGGGGAAAAACTGTTTTTT
>TRBV6-1|many|TRBD1|TRBJ1-6
CASRERTGGNSPLHF
TGTGCCAGCAGGGAGAGGACAGGGGGAAATTCACCCCTCCACTTT
>TRBV28|many|-|TRBJ2-7
CADAGPYEQYF
TGTGCCGACGCAGGGCCCTACGAGCAGTACTTC
>TRBV3-1|many|-|TRBJ2-5
CASSQAGAGETQYF
TGTGCCAGCAGCCAAGCCGGGGCGGGAGAGACCCAGTACTTC
>TRBV6-2/TRBV6-3|many|-|TRBJ2-3
CASTDSITDTQYF
TGTGCCAGCACGGACAGCATCACAGATACGCAGTATTTT
>TRBV7-2|-|-|TRBJ1-2
CASSLGVGVYGYTF
TGTGCCAGCAGCTTAGGAGTAGGAGTCTATGGCTACACCTTC
>TRBV20-1|medium-sized|TRBD1|TRBJ1-2
CSARYGTVNYGYTF
TGCAGTGCTCGGTATGGGACAGTTAACTATGGCTACACCTTC
>TRBV7-2|many|-|TRBJ1-5
CASSPVGSGNQPQHF
TGTGCCAGCAGCCCAGTCGGAAGCGGGAATCAGCCCCAGCATTTT
>TRBV5-6|many|TRBD1|TRBJ1-1
CASSWTGRGRTEAFF
TGTGCCAGCAGCTGGACAGGGCGCGGGCGCACTGAAGCTTTCTTT
>TRBV20-1|many|TRBD2|TRBJ2-7
CSARDLSGSRYEQYF
TGCAGTGCTAGAGATCTTAGCGGGAGTCGGTACGAGCAGTACTTC
>TRBV3-1|few|TRBD1|TRBJ2-1
CASSPLRGPYNEQFF
TGTGCCAGCAGCCCTCTTAGGGGGCCCTACAATGAGCAGTTCTTC
>TRBV9|-|-|TRBJ2-5
CASSGTEGQETQYF
TGTGCCAGCAGCGGGACGGAGGGCCAAGAGACCCAGTACTTC
>TRBV3-1|many|-|TRBJ2-7
CASSQVNYEQYF
TGTGCCAGCAGCCAAGTCAACTACGAGCAGTACTTC
>TRBV20-1|many|-|TRBJ1-2
CSAQRGDYGYTF
TGCAGTGCTCAGAGAGGGGACTATGGCTACACCTTC
>TRBV5-1|many|TRBD2|TRBJ2-1
CASSFWRERDNEQFF
TGCGCCAGCAGCTTTTGGCGGGAGAGGGACAATGAGCAGTTCTTC
>TRBV20-1|-|-|TRBJ1-2
CSARVSGQLYVYTF
TGCAGTGCTAGGGTGTCGGGGCAACTCTATGTCTACACCTTC
>TRBV5-1|many|-|TRBJ2-7
CASSFSGFESDEQYF
TGCGCCAGCAGCTTCTCCGGGTTCGAATCCGACGAGCAGTACTTC
>TRBV5-5|many|-|TRBJ2-2
CASSLVPTGNTGELFF
TGTGCCAGCAGCTTGGTGCCGACAGGGAACACCGGGGAGCTGTTTTTT
>TRBV28|many|TRBD1|TRBJ1-5
CASRTGGKNQPQHF
TGTGCCAGCAGGACAGGGGGTAAGAATCAGCCCCAGCATTTT
>TRBV4-1|medium-sized|-|TRBJ2-4
CATAEGRKNIQYF
TGCGCTACCGCAGAGGGCCGGAAAAACATTCAGTACTTC
>TRBV7-2|medium-sized|-|TRBJ2-5
CASNKGGWGQETQYF
TGTGCCAGCAACAAGGGGGGTTGGGGGCAAGAGACCCAGTACTTC
>TRBV28|many|TRBD1|TRBJ2-1
CASSLRTGGRNEQFF
TGTGCCAGCAGTTTACGGACAGGGGGCAGGAATGAGCAATTCTTC
>TRBV4-1|many|TRBD1|TRBJ2-1
CASSQSSTGLNEQFF
TGCGCCAGCAGCCAATCGTCGACAGGGTTAAATGAGCAGTTCTTC
>TRBV5-1|many|-|TRBJ2-2
CASSLAGKNTGELFF
TGCGCCAGCAGCTTGGCAGGGAAGAACACCGGGGAGCTGTTTTTT
>TRBV20-1|few|-|TRBJ2-2
CSARDRLKNTGELFF
TGCAGTGCTAGAGACCGACTGAAGAACACCGGGGAGCTGTTTTTT
>TRBV7-2|medium-sized|-|TRBJ2-3
CASRGMGTDTQYF
TGTGCCAGCAGGGGGATGGGCACAGATACGCAGTATTTT
>TRBV14|medium-sized|TRBD1|TRBJ1-1
CASSLITGGGTEAFF
TGTGCCAGCAGCCTCATTACAGGGGGAGGCACTGAAGCTTTCTTT
>TRBV5-1|many|TRBD1|TRBJ1-1
CASSLQTGATEAFF
TGCGCCAGCAGCTTACAAACAGGGGCCACTGAAGCTTTCTTT
>TRBV14|medium-sized|-|TRBJ2-1
CASSPQLSPNNEQFF
TGTGCCAGCAGCCCCCAGCTGTCACCCAACAATGAGCAGTTCTTC
>TRBV18|many|-|TRBJ1-1
CASSQTPNTEAFF
TGTGCCAGCTCACAGACGCCGAACACTGAAGCTTTCTTT
>TRBV5-1|many|TRBD1|TRBJ2-7
CASSYNGQGGYEQYF
TGCGCCAGCAGCTATAATGGACAGGGAGGCTACGAGCAGTACTTC
>TRBV5-1|many|TRBD1|TRBJ1-5
CASSLDTGGNQPQHF
TGCGCCAGCAGCTTGGATACAGGGGGCAATCAGCCCCAGCATTTT
>TRBV10-2|many|-|TRBJ2-1
CASSESGGKLHNEQFF
TGCGCCAGCAGTGAGTCTGGCGGGAAATTACACAATGAGCAGTTCTTC
>TRBV27|many|TRBD2|TRBJ2-1
CASSLSSGRTYNEQFF
TGTGCCAGCAGTTTATCGAGCGGGAGGACCTACAATGAGCAGTTCTTC
>TRBV5-5|many|-|TRBJ1-1
CASSFSSSGGTEAFF
TGTGCCAGCAGCTTTTCTTCCTCCGGGGGAACTGAAGCTTTCTTT
>TRBV20-1|many|TRBD1|TRBJ2-1
CSAGQVSYNEQFF
TGCAGTGCCGGACAGGTATCCTACAATGAGCAGTTCTTC
>TRBV5-1|many|-|TRBJ2-1
CASRSATGSYNEQFF
TGCGCCAGCAGGTCCGCTACAGGGTCCTACAATGAGCAGTTCTTC
>TRBV5-1|medium-sized|-|TRBJ2-2
CASSPPGFHTGELFF
TGCGCCAGCAGCCCGCCGGGGTTTCACACCGGGGAGCTGTTTTTT
>TRBV7-2|many|-|TRBJ1-5
CASSSGSPQPQHF
TGTGCCAGCAGCTCAGGGAGTCCCCAGCCCCAGCATTTT
>TRBV20-1|-|-|TRBJ1-6
CSAGTYNSPLHF
TGCAGTGCAGGGACATATAATTCACCCCTCCACTTT
>TRBV18|many|-|TRBJ1-4
CASSPTLREKLFF
TGTGCCAGCTCACCAACTCTCAGGGAAAAACTGTTTTTT
>TRBV5-5|many|TRBD1|TRBJ1-5
CASSPGQGINQPQHF
TGTGCCAGCAGCCCGGGACAGGGGATCAATCAGCCCCAGCATTTT
>TRBV7-2|many|-|TRBJ2-7
CASTIVFSSYEQYF
TGTGCCAGCACCATCGTTTTTTCCTCCTACGAGCAGTACTTC
>TRBV5-1|many|TRBD1|TRBJ1-5
CASSSDRGQPQHF
TGCGCCAGCAGCTCTGACAGGGGACAGCCCCAGCATTTT
>TRBV7-9|-|-|TRBJ2-3
CASSLEMGGPTDTQYF
TGTGCCAGCAGCTTAGAGATGGGGGGCCCCACAGATACGCAGTATTTT
>TRBV4-1|many|-|TRBJ2-1
CASSHVGYNEQFF
TGCGCCAGCAGCCACGTAGGGTACAATGAGCAGTTCTTC
>TRBV28|-|-|TRBJ2-3
CASTQGHPNYNEQYF
TGTGCCAGCACGCAAGGACACCCCAACTACAATGAGCAGTATTTT